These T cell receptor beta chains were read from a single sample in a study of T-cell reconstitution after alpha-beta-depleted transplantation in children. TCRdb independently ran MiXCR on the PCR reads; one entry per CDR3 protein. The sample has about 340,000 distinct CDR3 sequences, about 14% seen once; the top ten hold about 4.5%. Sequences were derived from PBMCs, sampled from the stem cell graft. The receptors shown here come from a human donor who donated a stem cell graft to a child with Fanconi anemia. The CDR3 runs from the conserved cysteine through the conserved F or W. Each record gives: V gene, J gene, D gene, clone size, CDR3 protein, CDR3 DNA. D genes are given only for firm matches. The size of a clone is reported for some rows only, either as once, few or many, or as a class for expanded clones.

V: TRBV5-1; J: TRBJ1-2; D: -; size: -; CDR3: CASSSFGTARTYTF; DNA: TGCGCCAGCAGTTCCTTCGGGACGGCCCGAACCTACACCTTC
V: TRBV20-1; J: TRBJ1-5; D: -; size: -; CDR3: CSARWGVSNQPQHF; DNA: TGCAGTGCTAGATGGGGGGTTAGCAATCAGCCCCAGCATTTT
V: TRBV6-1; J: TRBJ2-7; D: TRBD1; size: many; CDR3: CASSKTGSSYEQYF; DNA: TGTGCCAGCAGTAAGACAGGGAGCTCCTACGAGCAGTACTTC
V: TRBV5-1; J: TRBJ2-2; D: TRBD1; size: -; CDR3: CASSLAGTGATGELFF; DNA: TGCGCCAGCAGCTTGGCCGGGACAGGGGCTACCGGGGAGCTGTTTTTT
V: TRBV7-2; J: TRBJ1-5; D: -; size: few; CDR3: CASSFSHF; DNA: TGTGCCAGCAGCTTCTCGCATTTT
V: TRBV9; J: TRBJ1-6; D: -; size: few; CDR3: CASSVGVNNSPLHF; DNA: TGTGCCAGCAGCGTAGGGGTTAACAATTCACCCCTCCACTTT
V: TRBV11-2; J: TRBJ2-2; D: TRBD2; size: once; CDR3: CASSWTSGGLFANTGELFF; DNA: TGTGCCAGCAGCTGGACTAGCGGGGGGCTATTTGCGAACACCGGGGAGCTGTTTTTT
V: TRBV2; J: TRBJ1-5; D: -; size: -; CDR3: CASSETDGSNQPQHF; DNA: TGTGCCAGCAGTGAAACAGACGGTAGCAATCAGCCCCAGCATTTT
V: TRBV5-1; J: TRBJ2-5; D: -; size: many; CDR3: CASSSLGTRGETQYF; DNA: TGCGCCAGCAGCTCGCTAGGGACTCGCGGAGAGACCCAGTACTTC
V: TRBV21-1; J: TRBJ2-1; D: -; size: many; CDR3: CASSRSMTSTSYNEQFF; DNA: TGTGCCAGCAGCAGGAGCATGACTAGTACGTCCTACAATGAGCAGTTCTTC
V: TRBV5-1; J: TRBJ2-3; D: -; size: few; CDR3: CASSFPRDTDTQYF; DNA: TGCGCCAGCAGCTTTCCAAGGGACACAGATACGCAGTATTTT
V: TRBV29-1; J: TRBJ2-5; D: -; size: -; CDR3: CSVWGTAGQETQYF; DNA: TGCAGCGTTTGGGGGACAGCGGGACAAGAGACCCAGTACTTC
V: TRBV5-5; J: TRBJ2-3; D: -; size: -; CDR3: CASSAGPLEDTQYF; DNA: TGTGCCAGCAGCGCGGGACCGCTGGAAGATACGCAGTATTTT
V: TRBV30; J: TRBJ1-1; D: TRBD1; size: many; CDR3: CAWSDLGQVNTEAFF; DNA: TGTGCCTGGAGTGATCTAGGACAGGTCAACACTGAAGCTTTCTTT
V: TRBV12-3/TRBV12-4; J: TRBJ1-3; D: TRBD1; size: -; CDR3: CASSTGDQRNTIYF; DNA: TGTGCCAGCAGCACAGGGGACCAGAGAAACACCATATATTTT
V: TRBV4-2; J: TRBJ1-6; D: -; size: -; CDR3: CASSQESGGNSPLHF; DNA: TGTGCCAGCAGCCAAGAGTCGGGGGGTAATTCACCCCTCCACTTT
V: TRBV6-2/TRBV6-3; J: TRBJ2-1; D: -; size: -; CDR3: CASTNTGSAVGNEQFF; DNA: TGTGCCAGCACCAATACGGGCAGCGCGGTTGGCAATGAGCAGTTCTTC
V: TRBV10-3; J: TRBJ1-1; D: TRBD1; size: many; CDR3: CAISGTGNTEAFF; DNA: TGTGCCATCAGTGGGACAGGGAACACTGAAGCTTTCTTT
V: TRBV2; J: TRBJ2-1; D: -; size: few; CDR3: CASSRPSFGNEQFF; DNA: TGTGCCAGCAGTCGGCCTAGCTTCGGTAATGAGCAGTTCTTC
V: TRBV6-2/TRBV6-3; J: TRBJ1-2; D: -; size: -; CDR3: CASSPLGTVYGYTF; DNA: TGTGCCAGCAGTCCCCTCGGGACGGTCTATGGCTACACCTTC
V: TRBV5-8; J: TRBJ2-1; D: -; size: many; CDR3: CASSLRHPGLNEQFF; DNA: TGTGCCAGCAGCTTAAGACACCCGGGGCTCAATGAGCAGTTCTTC
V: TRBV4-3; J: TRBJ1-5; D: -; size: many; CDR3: CASSQVQGGGQPQHF; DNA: TGCGCCAGCAGCCAAGTACAAGGTGGGGGACAGCCCCAGCATTTT
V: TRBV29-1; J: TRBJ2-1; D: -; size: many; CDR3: CSVEGQTGRSRNEQFF; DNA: TGCAGCGTTGAAGGACAGACAGGGAGGTCCCGGAATGAGCAGTTCTTC
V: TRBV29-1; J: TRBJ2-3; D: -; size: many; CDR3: CSVKAGTTDTQYF; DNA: TGCAGCGTGAAAGCTGGGACTACAGATACGCAGTATTTT
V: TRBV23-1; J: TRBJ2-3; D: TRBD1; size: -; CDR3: CASPFRDSSTDTQYF; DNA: TGCGCCAGCCCGTTCCGGGACAGTAGCACAGATACGCAGTATTTT
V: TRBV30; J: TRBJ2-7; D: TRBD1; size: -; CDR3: CAFGTGIYEQYF; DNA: TGTGCCTTTGGGACAGGAATCTACGAGCAGTACTTC
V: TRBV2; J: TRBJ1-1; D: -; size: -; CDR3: CASSNDSPAAFF; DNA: TGTGCCAGCAGTAACGACAGCCCCGCAGCTTTCTTT
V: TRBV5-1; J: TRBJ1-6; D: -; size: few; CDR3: CASSHEGDSPLHF; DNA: TGCGCCAGCAGTCACGAGGGAGATTCACCCCTCCACTTT
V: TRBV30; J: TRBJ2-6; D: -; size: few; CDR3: CAWSGTGTANVLTF; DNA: TGTGCCTGGAGTGGTACAGGAACCGCCAACGTCCTGACTTTC
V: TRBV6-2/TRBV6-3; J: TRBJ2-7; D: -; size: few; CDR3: CASSYADEQYF; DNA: TGTGCCAGCAGTTACGCCGACGAGCAGTACTTC
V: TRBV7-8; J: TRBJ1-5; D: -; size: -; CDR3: CASSLGSTVNSNQPQHF; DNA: TGTGCCAGCAGCTTAGGGTCAACAGTCAATAGCAATCAGCCCCAGCATTTT
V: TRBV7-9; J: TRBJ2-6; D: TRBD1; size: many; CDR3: CASGSTGGRSGANVLTF; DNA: TGTGCCAGCGGTTCTACAGGGGGCAGGTCTGGGGCCAACGTCCTGACTTTC
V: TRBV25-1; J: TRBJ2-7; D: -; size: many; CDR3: CASSAGARQYF; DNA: TGTGCCAGCAGTGCAGGGGCAAGGCAGTACTTC
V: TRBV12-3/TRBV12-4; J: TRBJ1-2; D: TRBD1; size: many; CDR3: CASSETRTGHGYTF; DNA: TGTGCCAGCAGTGAGACAAGGACAGGACATGGCTACACCTTC
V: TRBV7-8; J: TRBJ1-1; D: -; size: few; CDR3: CASTLGGYTEAFF; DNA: TGTGCCAGCACCCTCGGGGGATACACTGAAGCTTTCTTT
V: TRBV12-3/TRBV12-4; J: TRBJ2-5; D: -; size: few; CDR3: CASSSSATQYF; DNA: TGTGCCAGCAGTTCTTCAGCGACCCAGTACTTC
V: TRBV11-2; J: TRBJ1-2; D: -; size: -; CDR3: CASSLREGRGYYGYTF; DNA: TGTGCCAGCAGCTTAAGGGAGGGCCGAGGATATTATGGCTACACCTTC
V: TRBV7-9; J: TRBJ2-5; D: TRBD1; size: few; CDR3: CASSRRRTGGRETQYF; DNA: TGTGCCAGCAGTCGGAGGCGGACAGGGGGCCGAGAGACCCAGTACTTC
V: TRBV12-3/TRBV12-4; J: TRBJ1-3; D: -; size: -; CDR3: CASSPGGGVFTGNTIYF; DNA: TGTGCCAGCAGTCCGGGGGGGGGAGTGTTTACTGGAAACACCATATATTTT
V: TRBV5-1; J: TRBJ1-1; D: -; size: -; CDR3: CASSWPPNTEAFF; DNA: TGCGCCAGCAGCTGGCCTCCGAACACTGAAGCTTTCTTT
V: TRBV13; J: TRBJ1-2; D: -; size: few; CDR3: CASSLSRLSGYTF; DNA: TGTGCCAGCAGCTTAAGCAGGCTGAGTGGCTACACCTTC
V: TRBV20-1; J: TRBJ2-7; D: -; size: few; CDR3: CSASAGPYEQYF; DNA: TGCAGTGCTAGTGCGGGCCCCTACGAGCAGTACTTC
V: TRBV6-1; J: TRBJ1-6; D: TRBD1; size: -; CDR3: CASIGTGGGSPLHF; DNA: TGTGCCAGCATCGGGACAGGGGGCGGTTCACCCCTCCACTTT
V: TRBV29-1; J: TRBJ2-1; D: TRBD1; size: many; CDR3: CSVEGQSYSYNEQFF; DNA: TGCAGCGTTGAGGGACAGAGCTACTCCTACAATGAGCAGTTCTTC
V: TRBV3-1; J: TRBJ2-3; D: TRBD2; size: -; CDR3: CASSPASGEDTQYF; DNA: TGTGCCAGCAGCCCAGCTAGCGGGGAAGATACGCAGTATTTT
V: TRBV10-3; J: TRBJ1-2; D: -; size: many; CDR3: CAINTQGSNGYTF; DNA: TGTGCCATCAATACACAGGGAAGTAACGGCTACACCTTC
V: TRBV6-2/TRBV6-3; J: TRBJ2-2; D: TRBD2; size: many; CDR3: CASSYTGGDTGELFF; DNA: TGTGCCAGCAGTTACACCGGGGGGGACACCGGGGAGCTGTTTTTT
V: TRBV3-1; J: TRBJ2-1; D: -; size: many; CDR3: CASSLKVAVYNEQFF; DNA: TGTGCCAGCAGCCTCAAGGTAGCGGTCTACAATGAGCAGTTCTTC
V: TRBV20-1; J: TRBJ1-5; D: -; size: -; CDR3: CSARDGGWQGRLSNQPQHF; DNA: TGCAGTGCTAGAGATGGGGGATGGCAGGGACGACTTAGCAATCAGCCCCAGCATTTT
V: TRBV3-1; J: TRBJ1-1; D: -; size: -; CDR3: CASSPKGMNTEAFF; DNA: TGTGCCAGCTCCCCGAAGGGAATGAACACTGAAGCTTTCTTT
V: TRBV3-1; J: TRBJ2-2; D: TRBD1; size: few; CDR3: CASSPFGTGSGELFF; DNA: TGTGCCAGCAGCCCGTTTGGGACAGGCAGCGGGGAGCTGTTTTTT
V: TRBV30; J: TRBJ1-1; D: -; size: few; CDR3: CAWSVGFTEAFF; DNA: TGTGCCTGGAGTGTAGGGTTCACTGAAGCTTTCTTT
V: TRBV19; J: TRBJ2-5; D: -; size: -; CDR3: CASSMGGGRGRETQYF; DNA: TGTGCCAGTAGTATGGGTGGGGGAAGAGGGAGAGAGACCCAGTACTTC